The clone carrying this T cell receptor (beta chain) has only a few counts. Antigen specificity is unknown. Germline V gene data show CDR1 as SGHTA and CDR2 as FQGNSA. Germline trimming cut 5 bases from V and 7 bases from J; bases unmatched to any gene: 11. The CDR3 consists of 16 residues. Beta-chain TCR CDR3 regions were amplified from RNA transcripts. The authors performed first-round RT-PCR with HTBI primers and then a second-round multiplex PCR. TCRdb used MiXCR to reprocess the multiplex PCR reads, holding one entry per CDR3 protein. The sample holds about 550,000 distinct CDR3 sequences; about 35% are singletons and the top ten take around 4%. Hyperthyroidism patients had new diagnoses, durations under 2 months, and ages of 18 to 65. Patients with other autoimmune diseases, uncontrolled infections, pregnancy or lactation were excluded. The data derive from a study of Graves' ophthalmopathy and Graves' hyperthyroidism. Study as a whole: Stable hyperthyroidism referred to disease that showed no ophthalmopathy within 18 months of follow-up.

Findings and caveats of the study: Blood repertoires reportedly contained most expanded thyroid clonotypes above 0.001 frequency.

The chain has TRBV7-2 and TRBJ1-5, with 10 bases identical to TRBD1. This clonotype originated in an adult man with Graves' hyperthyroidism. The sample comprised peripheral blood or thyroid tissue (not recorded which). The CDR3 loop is CASSSSPGTGAQPQHF. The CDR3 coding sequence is TGTGCCAGCAGCAGTAGTCCCGGGACAGGGGCCCAGCCCCAGCATTTT.